The clone carrying this T cell receptor beta chain has a handful of counts. Specified time point: blood at routine non-recurrence follow-up after resection. Whole RNA from tumor, nontumor lung or frozen PBMC was sequenced unsorted. This sample was included in a study of spatial heterogeneity in lung cancer. TCRdb recomputed calls from the 5' RACE reads with MiXCR, one row per CDR3 protein. The table lists tens of thousands of distinct CDR3 sequences, less than 9% of them singletons. This sequence was found in a female donor with early-stage non-small cell lung cancer. Source: PBMCs, taken at follow-up.

CDR3 bases: TGTGCCAGCAGAGGGCAGGGGGGGTGGTCCACTGAAGCTTTCTTT. It yields the protein CASRGQGGWSTEAFF. The V and J genes are TRBV28 and TRBJ1-1, with TRBD1 matching over 7 bases. The CDR3 loop spans 15 amino acids. V lost 6 bases and J lost 4; bases outside the gene matches: 11. Germline V gives CDR1 MDHEN, CDR2 SYDVKM.